A single T cell receptor (beta chain) is shown here with its context. It lacks a known antigen. There are no base qualities to consult, and no much larger clone falls within one base. Whole blood was collected in K2EDTA tubes by collaborating institutions according to the institutions' own protocols. For TCRbeta analysis, collaborator samples were shipped as frozen whole blood, as isolated PBMCs, or as DNA extracted from either sample type. The immunoSEQ Assay, a bias-controlled multiplex PCR, was used to amplify TCRbeta CDR3 regions from genomic DNA. The paper's data handling went like this. The number of nucleated cells in each sample was estimated by amplification of reference gene primers within the assay. To quantify the absolute abundance of each unique TCRbeta CDR3 rearrangement, sequence reads were collapsed and filtered. For each sample, productive Simpson clonality was calculated by taking the square root of Simpson's diversity index across productive rearrangements. TCRdb's version of the immuneACCESS table is confined to in-frame rearrangements and falls short of the full clone set. An unresolved V gene accounts for under half of the shortfall where checked; the remainder is of unknown origin. The DNA was the basis for D and trimming; V, J and clone size are from that table. Recorded for this sample are 150,000 or so clones; 90% of them occurred a single time. The top ten constitute 18% of the sample.

The sample is drawn from a study of blood T cell repertoires in COVID-19 (dated by TCRdb to the early 2020s). Background for the entire study: Samples covering the acute and convalescent phases of COVID-19 were provided by collaborators in the United States, Italy and Spain. The material from the prospective study consisted of cDNA or gDNA derived from T cells, B-cell-depleted T cells, or PBMCs. Where available, HLA class I and class II types were obtained from metadata supplied by the sample provider rather than from assay-based typing. Sample metadata almost always included a de-identified subject ID, COVID-19 status, age in years and sex. Subjects who had been exposed to COVID-19, were actively infected with it, or had recovered from it provided the deeply sampled blood TCRbeta repertoires that made up the dataset. The samples were drawn from the first 160 participants of the ongoing ImmuneRACE study and from 950 to 1,500 subjects provided by 6 global collaborators. A freely available public database, intended as a resource for researchers studying the immune response to SARS-CoV-2, is where the repertoires were released.

The V and J ends are trimmed by 7 bases and 3 bases, leaving 9 bases between them. Sequences MNHEY (CDR1) and SMNVEV (CDR2) are obtained from the germline V gene (reference sequence). The CDR3 sequence holds 12 residues, the cysteine and phenylalanine included. The retained sequence is limited to the CDR3, 36 bases, with the frame set at the first base. The paper's findings and limits, for the study overall: Clinical and demographic metadata were provided uncurated, with the amount varying by source and participant.

The chain joins TRBV27 to TRBJ1-1, with a tentative D gene TRBD1 over 5 matching bases. Sequenced material: peripheral blood. This receptor was identified in a man between 60 and 75 years old with active or convalescent COVID-19. Read as DNA, the sequence is TGTGCCAGCAAATGGGGGGACACTGAAGCTTTCTTT. It translates to CASKWGDTEAFF.